The rows below give T cell receptor beta chains drawn from one sample of a study of cytomegalovirus exposure and HLA in healthy donors. TCRdb keeps only in-frame clones here, not all; method: immunoSEQ multiplex PCR. The table has around 150,000 clones, 91% seen once. Material for sequencing was PBMCs. The source of these receptors is a man younger than 30 in good health and CMV-seronegative. Each CDR3 is given with its conserved first and last residue. The D gene is left open where the match is weak. Some rows mark clone size as missing; the rest say once, few, many or name a class of expanded clone.

>TRBV14|NA|NA|TRBJ2-3
TGTGCCAGCAGCCAAGTCGGCAGGGTCCCAGCCGTTTCCCACACAGATACGCAGTATTTT
CASSQVGRVPAVSHTDTQYF
>TRBV15|TRBD1|NA|TRBJ2-3
TGTGCCACCAGCAGCGCAGGGGGTCAGGGAGATACGCAGTATTTT
CATSSAGGQGDTQYF
>TRBV27|NA|NA|TRBJ1-2
TGTGCCAGCAGTCTAGGCGGTATCTATGGCTACACCTTC
CASSLGGIYGYTF
>TRBV5-1|NA|few|TRBJ1-6
TGCGCCAGCAGCCCTACCCCCGAGGCAGGGCTTTCACCCCTCCACTTT
CASSPTPEAGLSPLHF
>TRBV30|TRBD2|once|TRBJ2-3
TGTGCCTGGGGTGGGACTAGCGGGAGACGCGCAGATACGCAGTATTTT
CAWGGTSGRRADTQYF
>TRBV5-4|NA|NA|TRBJ2-3
TGTGCCAGCAGCAATGACCAGCGGATCGCTAGCACAGATACGCAGTATTTT
CASSNDQRIASTDTQYF
>TRBV2|TRBD1|NA|TRBJ2-7
TGTGCCAGCAGTGAGGACAGGGATTCCTACGAGCAGTACTTC
CASSEDRDSYEQYF
>TRBV6-5|TRBD1|NA|TRBJ2-1
TGTGCCAGCAGTTACTCCGGGACAGGGAAATACAATGAGCAGTTCTTC
CASSYSGTGKYNEQFF
>TRBV5-6|NA|once|TRBJ1-1
TGTGCCAGCAGCTTGAACTCTGAAGCTTTCTTT
CASSLNSEAFF
>TRBV5-1|TRBD1|few|TRBJ1-2
TGCGCCAGCAGCCGGGCCCTTCCCGACAGGGGGGATGGCTACACCTTC
CASSRALPDRGDGYTF
>TRBV7-9|NA|NA|TRBJ1-2
TGTGCCAGCAGCTTAGAACAGGCCTATGGCTACACCTTC
CASSLEQAYGYTF
>TRBV5-1|TRBD2|NA|TRBJ2-1
TGCGCCAGCAGCCCAGGACTAGCGGGAGGCAATGAGCAGTTCTTC
CASSPGLAGGNEQFF
>TRBV20-1|NA|NA|TRBJ1-2
TGCAGTGCTTCAATATTACAGGGCCACACCTTC
CSASILQGHTF
>TRBV5-6|NA|NA|TRBJ2-2
TGTGCCAGCAGCAAACCCGGTAAGGGAGCTGGCGGGGAGCTGTTTTTT
CASSKPGKGAGGELFF
>TRBV6-1|TRBD1|NA|TRBJ1-4
TGTGCCAGCAGTGAAAGGGGAACAGGGGAACGGGAAAAACTGTTTTTT
CASSERGTGEREKLFF
>TRBV5-1|NA|NA|TRBJ1-3
TGCGCCAGCAAACAGAACCCGGCTGGAAACACCATATATTTT
CASKQNPAGNTIYF
>TRBV27|TRBD1|NA|TRBJ2-5
TGTGCCAGCAGTTTACGACAGGGGATAGAGACCCAGTACTTC
CASSLRQGIETQYF
>TRBV28|NA|NA|TRBJ1-2
TGTGCCAGCAGTTTAACTGGAGGGGGGGCGCGGGGCTACACCTTC
CASSLTGGGARGYTF
>TRBV5-4|TRBD1|NA|TRBJ2-2
TGTGCCAGCAGCTTGGCGGGACAGGGGGCTAGGGAGCTGTTTTTT
CASSLAGQGARELFF
>TRBV2|NA|NA|TRBJ1-1
TGTGCCAGCAGGGACACGGAGGGCACTGAAGCTTTCTTT
CASRDTEGTEAFF